The next 19 T cell receptor beta chains were all read from a single sample in a study of blood T cell repertoires in COVID-19. Assay used: immunoSEQ multiplex PCR; TCRdb lists only in-frame clones, some missing. Among some 240,000 clones listed, approximately 91% were seen once. Material: peripheral blood. These receptors were taken from a man between 60 and 75 years old who had recovered from COVID-19.

This clone has only one observation. V is TRBV5-6 and J is TRBJ1-5; D uncertain. The V end was cut by 1 base, the J end by 6 bases, with 5 bases between. Germline CDR1 SGHDT, CDR2 YYEEEE. The CDR3 covers 12 residues. CDR3 amino acids: CASSLYSQPQHF. CDR3 coding DNA: TGTGCCAGCAGCTTGTATAGTCAGCCCCAGCATTTT.

V and J are TRBV5-1 and TRBJ1-2, with TRBD1 identical over 11 bases. Trimming removed 0 bases from V and 4 bases from J; junction bases left unmatched: 8. Germline-derived CDR1 and CDR2 are SGHRS and YFSETQ. The CDR3 runs to 17 residues. The chain's CDR3 is CASSLARDRGDGYGYTF. CDR3 DNA sequence: TGCGCCAGCAGCTTGGCACGGGACAGGGGGGATGGCTATGGCTACACCTTC.

The chain is built from TRBV7-3 and TRBJ2-5; 7 bases are shared with TRBD2. Germline V lookup: CDR1 SGHTA, CDR2 FQGTGA. The J segment lost 5 bases and the V segment lost 3 bases, leaving 6 bases of the junction unmatched. The CDR3 loop spans 14 amino acids. Here the CDR3 reads CASSLGGALETQYF. In nucleotides, the CDR3 is TGTGCCAGCAGCTTGGGAGGGGCCTTGGAGACCCAGTACTTC.

This clone was seen once. The CDR3 coding sequence is TGTGCCAGCAGCTTGTCTACAGGGTCGGGCACTGAAGCTTTCTTT. It codes for CASSLSTGSGTEAFF. The V gene is TRBV5-6, the J gene TRBJ1-1; the D gene is possibly TRBD1 (6 bases). The germline V gene has CDR1 SGHDT and CDR2 YYEEEE. V was cut by 1 base and J by 4 bases, with 14 bases left in between. This CDR3 has 15 amino acids.

In its sample, this clone was seen a few times. V is TRBV6-5 and J is TRBJ1-5; weak D call: TRBD1 (5 bases). V dropped 6 bases and J dropped 5 bases, with 14 bases sitting between them. CDR3 length: 14 amino acids. Germline loops: CDR1 MNHEY, CDR2 SVGAGI. The CDR3 nucleotides are TGTGCCAGCAGATCGCGACAGCTAGATCAGCCCCAGCATTTT. It codes for CASRSRQLDQPQHF.

The chain joins TRBV2 to TRBJ2-2; D is uncertain. The CDR3 has 16 amino acids. The germline gives CDR1 SNHLY, CDR2 FYNNEI. Deletions cut 3 bases from V and 2 bases from J, with 13 bases between. The CDR3 spells CASSDKPPINTGELFF. The CDR3 DNA reads as TGTGCCAGCAGTGACAAGCCACCAATTAACACCGGGGAGCTGTTTTTT. The full variable domain, completed using reference TRBV2 and TRBJ2-2, is EPEVTQTPSHQVTQMGQEVILRCVPISNHLYFYWYRQILGQKVEFLVSFYNNEISEKSEIFDDQFSVERPDGSNFTLKIRSTKLEDSAMYFCASSDKPPINTGELFFGEGSRLTVL.

The genes are TRBV7-2 and TRBJ2-7; the D is unclear. Trimming took 8 bases from V and 6 from J, leaving 14 bases between them. Germline CDR1 and CDR2: SGHTA and FQGNSA. CDR3 length equals 12 residues. The DNA of the CDR3 is TGTGCCAGCGGAACCTACTCGGGCGAGCAGTACTTC. It yields the protein CASGTYSGEQYF.

The rearrangement joins TRBV19 to TRBJ1-2; a possible D gene is TRBD1 (6 bases). V was pared by 8 bases and J by 10 bases, with 17 bases between. Looked up from germline, CDR1 is LNHDA and CDR2 is SQIVND (reference sequence). The CDR3 is 12 residues long. As DNA, the CDR3 is TGTGCCAGTGGGGCGGGGGCGTCCCTCTACACCTTC. Its protein is CASGAGASLYTF.

This chain uses TRBV10-3 with TRBJ2-1; 7 nucleotides agree with TRBD2. CDR3 length equals 15 residues. Germline V CDR1 and CDR2: ENHRY, SYGVKD. Losses at the gene ends were 2 bases for V and 4 bases for J; bases not matched to a gene: 5. Here the CDR3 reads CAISEVASGYNEQFF. The CDR3 coding sequence is TGTGCCATCAGTGAGGTAGCTAGCGGATACAATGAGCAGTTCTTC.

The chain couples TRBV5-1 to TRBJ2-2; D unresolved. CDR3 length equals 12 residues. The germline V gene has CDR1 SGHRS and CDR2 YFSETQ. Trimming took off 5 bases at V and 2 bases at J, with 4 bases between the two ends. The CDR3 DNA reads as TGCGCCAGCAGTTCTAACACCGGGGAGCTGTTTTTT. It specifies CASSSNTGELFF.

The V gene is TRBV27, the J gene TRBJ2-2, with 10 nucleotides matching TRBD1. The CDR3 is 16 amino acids. V was pared by 5 bases and J by 3 bases, with 6 bases of the junction left unmatched. From germline, CDR1 is MNHEY and CDR2 SMNVEV (reference sequence). CDR3 in amino acids: CASSERTGGYTGELFF. The CDR3 DNA reads as TGTGCCAGCAGTGAAAGGACAGGGGGTTACACCGGGGAGCTGTTTTTT.

The rearrangement joins TRBV19 to TRBJ2-7; tentatively, D is TRBD2 (5 bases). CDR1 and CDR2 (germline): LNHDA, SQIVND (reference sequence). The CDR3 loop spans 14 amino acids. Trimming took off 3 bases at V and 3 bases at J, with 12 bases between the two ends. CDR3 loop: CASSIGGSLYEQYF. CDR3 nucleotide sequence: TGTGCCAGTAGTATTGGAGGATCTCTCTACGAGCAGTACTTC. Supplemented by reference TRBV19 and TRBJ2-7, the full variable domain reads DGGITQSPKYLFRKEGQNVTLSCEQNLNHDAMYWYRQDPGQGLRLIYYSQIVNDFQKGDIAEGYSVSREKKESFPLTVTSAQKNPTAFYLCASSIGGSLYEQYFGPGTRLTVT.

In this sample, this clone turned up once. DNA for the CDR3: TGTGCCAGCAGCTTCCTTCCCCCCGGGACTAGCGGTACCAGCACAGATACGCAGTATTTT. This sequence encodes CASSFLPPGTSGTSTDTQYF. The chain combines TRBV9 with TRBJ2-3; 11 positions match TRBD2. Germline-derived CDR1 and CDR2 are SGDLS and YYNGEE. The CDR3 length is 20 residues. The J segment lost 0 bases and the V segment lost 4 bases, leaving 16 bases of the junction unmatched.

The gene calls are TRBV4-3 and TRBJ2-3, with 10 bases lining up with TRBD2. V lost 1 base, J lost 3 bases, and 19 bases stayed unmatched. The V gene's germline CDR1 is LGHNA and CDR2 YSLEER. The CDR3 runs to 21 residues. The CDR3 spells CASSQGRGVAGGIGVTDTQYF. CDR3 nucleotide sequence: TGCGCCAGCAGCCAAGGCCGGGGGGTAGCGGGAGGTATCGGTGTAACAGATACGCAGTATTTT.

The J gene is TRBJ2-3, the V gene TRBV5-1; the match to TRBD2 covers 10 bases. From germline, CDR1 is SGHRS and CDR2 YFSETQ. The V gene end was trimmed by 0 bases and the J gene end by 6 bases; junction bases not matched to a gene: 1. The CDR3 consists of 14 residues. The CDR3 DNA reads TGCGCCAGCAGCTTGGGTAGCGGGGGGGATACGCAGTATTTT. Protein product: CASSLGSGGDTQYF.

The DNA of the CDR3 is TGTGCCAGCAGCCAAACTAGCGGTGAGCAGTTCTTC. The encoded protein is CASSQTSGEQFF. The chain joins TRBV3-1 (or the pseudogene TRBV3-2) to TRBJ2-1; TRBD2 matches at 8 bases. CDR1 and CDR2 from the germline V gene are LGHDT and YNNKEL (reference sequence). Trimming at V came to 2 bases and at J to 9 bases, leaving 0 bases not matched to a gene. The CDR3 totals 12 residues.

The V call is TRBV10-3, the J call TRBJ2-2; tentatively, D is TRBD1 (6 bases). Trimming pared 2 bases from V and 7 bases from J, leaving 8 bases between. Germline CDR1 and CDR2: ENHRY and SYGVKD. The CDR3 runs 13 residues. CDR3 sequence reads: CAISERGHGELFF. In nucleotides, the CDR3 is TGTGCCATCAGTGAGCGGGGACACGGGGAGCTGTTTTTT.

V is TRBV27 and J is TRBJ2-7; 9 bases align to TRBD1. Trimming took 5 bases from V and 1 from J; bases not matched to a gene: 6. Germline lookup yields CDR1 MNHEY and CDR2 SMNVEV (reference sequence). The CDR3 has 15 amino acids. DNA of the CDR3: TGTGCCAGCAGTAGTAGGGGGACAGGGTCCTACGAGCAGTACTTC. It codes for CASSSRGTGSYEQYF.

This chain links TRBV19 with TRBJ2-7; 7 positions agree with TRBD1. V gave up 6 bases and J gave up 5 bases; unmatched junction bases: 7. The CDR3 sequence is 13 residues long. The germline CDR1 and CDR2 sequences are LNHDA and SQIVND (reference sequence). In DNA form, the CDR3 reads TGTGCCAGTAGGACAAACAGGGGCCACGAGCAGTACTTC. Translation: CASRTNRGHEQYF.